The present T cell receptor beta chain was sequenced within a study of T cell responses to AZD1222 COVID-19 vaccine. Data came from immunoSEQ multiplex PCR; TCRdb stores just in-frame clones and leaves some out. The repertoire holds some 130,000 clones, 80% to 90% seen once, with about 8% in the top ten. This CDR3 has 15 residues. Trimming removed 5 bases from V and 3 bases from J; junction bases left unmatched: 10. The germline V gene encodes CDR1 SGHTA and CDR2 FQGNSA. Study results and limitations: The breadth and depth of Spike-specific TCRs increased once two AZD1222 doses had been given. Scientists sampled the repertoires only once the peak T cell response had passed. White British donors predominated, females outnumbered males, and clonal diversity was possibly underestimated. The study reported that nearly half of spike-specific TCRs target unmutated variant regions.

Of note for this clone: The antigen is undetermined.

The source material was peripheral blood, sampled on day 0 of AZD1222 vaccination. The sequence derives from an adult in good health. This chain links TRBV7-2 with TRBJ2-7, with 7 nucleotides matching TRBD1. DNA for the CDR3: TGTGCCAGCAGCCCCGGGACAGCCTCTTTCTACGAGCAGTACTTC. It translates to CASSPGTASFYEQYF. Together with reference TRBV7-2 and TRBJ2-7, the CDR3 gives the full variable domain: GAGVSQSPSNKVTEKGKDVELRCDPISGHTALYWYRQSLGQGLEFLIYFQGNSAPDKSGLPSDRFSAERTGGSVSTLTIQRTQQEDSAVYLCASSPGTASFYEQYFGPGTRLTVT.